One sample yielded the 23 T cell receptor beta chains listed below, sequenced in a study of cytomegalovirus exposure and HLA in healthy donors. PCR involved 60 Vbeta and 13 Jbeta primers. Here immunoSEQ multiplex PCR was the method, and the copy in TCRdb shows in-frame clones only, minus some. This table has under 200,000 clones, around 90% appearing once. What was sequenced was PBMCs. The receptors originated from a boy aged 2 to 10 in good health and CMV-seronegative.

A remark on this clone: This same CDR3 is encoded by further DNA sequences in the sample. The chain links TRBV5-5 to TRBJ1-6, with 7 bases matching TRBD1. Germline CDR1 SGHKS, CDR2 YYEKEE (reference sequence). V dropped 2 bases and J dropped 10; count of bases not matched to a gene: 12. There are 16 residues in the CDR3. CDR3 DNA: TGTGCCAGCAGCTTACTAGGACAGGCTTCCAGGTCACCCCTCCACTTT. Translating it yields CASSLLGQASRSPLHF.

The CDR3 DNA reads as TGCGCCAGCAGCCAAGTTTCAGGGGCTCTATACGAGCAGTACTTC. It is translated as CASSQVSGALYEQYF. The J gene is TRBJ2-5, the V gene TRBV4-1; possible D gene TRBD1, 6 bases. The end of the DNA aligns better with TRBJ2-7, so the J call may be wrong. Germline values: CDR1 MGHRA, CDR2 YSYEKL. CDR3 length equals 15 residues.

The genes are TRBV6-1 and TRBJ2-1; TRBD2 agrees at 8 bases. With 6 bases clipped from V and 4 bases from J, the junction kept 2 bases outside the gene matches. The germline V gene encodes CDR1 MNHNS and CDR2 SASEGT. CDR3 length equals 13 residues. The CDR3, as DNA: TGTGCCAGCAGGGGACTAGAGTACAATGAGCAGTTCTTC. It specifies CASRGLEYNEQFF.

The rearrangement uses TRBV6-1 and TRBJ2-1; D may be TRBD2 (7 bases). V lost 6 bases, J lost 6 bases, and 12 bases lay in between. The CDR3 contains 13 residues. Germline V gene lookup returns CDR1 MNHNS and CDR2 SASEGT. CDR3 DNA: TGTGCCAGCAGCGAGGGGGGGCGCAATGAGCAGTTCTTC. Translation: CASSEGGRNEQFF.

The chain recombines TRBV5-4 with TRBJ1-2; no clear D. Trimming took off 4 bases at V and 4 bases at J, with 14 bases between the two ends. This CDR3 has 14 amino acids. Germline V gives CDR1 SGHNT, CDR2 YYREEE (reference sequence). The CDR3: CASSPRTDSYGYTF. CDR3 bases: TGTGCCAGCAGCCCGAGGACGGACTCCTATGGCTACACCTTC.

The chain couples TRBV7-2 to TRBJ1-5; 7 nucleotides agree with TRBD1. The germline gives CDR1 SGHTA, CDR2 FQGNSA. There are 13 residues in the CDR3. The junction had 3 bases not matched to a gene; V was cut back by 4 bases and J by 6 bases. The CDR3: CASSWDSSQPQHF. In nucleotides, the CDR3 is TGTGCCAGCAGCTGGGACAGTTCTCAGCCCCAGCATTTT. Filled out from reference TRBV7-2 and TRBJ1-5, the complete variable domain reads GAGVSQSPSNKVTEKGKDVELRCDPISGHTALYWYRQSLGQGLEFLIYFQGNSAPDKSGLPSDRFSAERTGGSVSTLTIQRTQQEDSAVYLCASSWDSSQPQHFGDGTRLSIL.

This chain joins TRBV9 and TRBJ2-5; 13 bases fit TRBD2. Germline CDR1 SGDLS, CDR2 YYNGEE. The CDR3 spans 15 residues. Losses at the gene ends were 1 base for V and 5 bases for J; bases not matched to a gene: 2. CDR3 DNA sequence: TGTGCCAGCAGCGTAACTAGCGGGAGGGGCGAGACCCAGTACTTC. Its protein product is CASSVTSGRGETQYF.

The CDR3 spells CASSAGIAKNIQYF. CDR3 DNA: TGTGCCAGCAGCGCAGGTATAGCCAAAAACATTCAGTACTTC. The chain carries TRBV27 and TRBJ2-4; D is unresolved. Trimming took off 6 bases at V and 0 bases at J, with 9 bases between the two ends. CDR3 length: 14 residues. In germline, CDR1 is MNHEY, CDR2 SMNVEV (reference sequence).

The rearrangement uses TRBV27 and TRBJ2-7, with a possible D match to TRBD1 (5 bases). The CDR3 totals 13 residues. The V end lost 2 bases, the J end lost 1 base, and 6 bases lay between the germline ends. Germline V gene data show CDR1 as MNHEY and CDR2 as SMNVEV (reference sequence). CDR3 in amino acids: CASSLGASYEQYF. The CDR3 region has the DNA TGTGCCAGCAGTTTAGGGGCTTCCTACGAGCAGTACTTC.

The rearrangement uses TRBV6-1 and TRBJ2-7; perhaps TRBD2 as D (7 bases). This CDR3 contains 13 residues. V was cut by 4 bases and J by 6 bases, with 13 bases left in between. Germline values: CDR1 MNHNS, CDR2 SASEGT. CDR3 residues: CASSVEGGVEQYF. The CDR3 bases are TGTGCCAGCAGTGTCGAGGGGGGGGTCGAGCAGTACTTC.

The CDR3 spells CASSPTLLGSPLHF. The CDR3 DNA is TGTGCCAGCAGCCCGACTCTCCTGGGTTCACCCCTCCACTTT. The rearrangement uses TRBV7-7 and TRBJ1-6; no clear D gene. Germline lookup yields CDR1 SSHAT and CDR2 FNYEAQ (reference sequence). Trimming took 5 bases from V and 9 from J, leaving 14 bases between them. CDR3 length: 14 residues.

The rearrangement joins TRBV7-8 to TRBJ2-5; TRBD2 matches at 7 bases. This CDR3 comprises 15 residues. V dropped 0 bases and J dropped 4; count of bases not matched to a gene: 5. Germline CDR1 SGHVS, CDR2 FQNEAQ. CDR3 loop: CASSLAVGGPETQYF. CDR3 DNA sequence: TGTGCCAGCAGCTTAGCGGTGGGAGGGCCAGAGACCCAGTACTTC.

The rearrangement joins TRBV2 to TRBJ2-7; 10 bases fit TRBD1. The CDR3 length is 14 residues. The J segment lost 5 bases and the V segment lost 8 bases, leaving 9 bases of the junction unmatched. Germline values: CDR1 SNHLY, CDR2 FYNNEI. CDR3 amino acids: CASVRTGGVNEQYF. The CDR3 bases are TGTGCCAGCGTGAGGACAGGGGGAGTTAACGAGCAGTACTTC.

This rearrangement joins TRBV6-1 to TRBJ2-1; 8 bases map to TRBD1. The CDR3 runs 15 residues. Per germline, CDR1 MNHNS and CDR2 SASEGT. V was clipped by 6 bases and J by 4 bases; unmatched bases: 8. CDR3 DNA: TGTGCCAGCAGAGAGGCCGGGACAGGTTACAATGAGCAGTTCTTC. Its protein product is CASREAGTGYNEQFF.

The chain combines TRBV30 with TRBJ2-7; D perhaps matches TRBD1 (6 bases). Trimming pared 3 bases from V and 1 base from J, leaving 10 bases between. CDR1 GTSNPN and CDR2 SVGIG come from the germline V gene (reference sequence). The CDR3 is 13 amino acids. Written as DNA, the CDR3 is TGTGCCTGGAGCCGACAGGTTTCCTACGAGCAGTACTTC. Translated, it gives CAWSRQVSYEQYF.

This sequence joins TRBV28 and TRBJ2-1; possibly TRBD2 for D (6 bases). CDR1 and CDR2 from the germline V gene are MDHEN and SYDVKM. Trimming removed 11 bases at V and 6 bases at J, with 17 bases between. This CDR3 spans 13 amino acids. In DNA, the CDR3 is TGTGCCGCACAGCTGGGACTGGGCAATGAGCAGTTCTTC. Translating it yields CAAQLGLGNEQFF.

This rearrangement joins TRBV27 to TRBJ1-1, with TRBD1 identical over 11 bases. CDR3 length equals 15 residues. The trim removed 5 bases at V and 2 bases at J, leaving 4 bases unmatched. Germline CDR1 is MNHEY and CDR2 is SMNVEV (reference sequence). The CDR3 nucleotides read TGTGCCAGCAGTCCTGGGACAGGGGGAAACACTGAAGCTTTCTTT. Its translation: CASSPGTGGNTEAFF.

The chain has TRBV18 and TRBJ1-6; D perhaps matches TRBD1 (6 bases). The length of the CDR3 is 14 residues. V was cut by 2 bases and J by 10 bases, with 12 bases left in between. Germline CDR1 and CDR2: KGHSH and LQKENI. Here the CDR3 DNA reads TGTGCCAGCTCACCAGCCATCAGGGGATCACCCCTCCACTTT. This codes for CASSPAIRGSPLHF.

The rearrangement links TRBV6-1 to TRBJ2-7; TRBD1 matches 7 bases. Unmatched junction bases numbered 10, after V lost 8 bases and J lost 0 bases. CDR3 length: 15 residues. Germline-derived CDR1 and CDR2 are MNHNS and SASEGT. The CDR3 coding sequence is TGTGCCAGCCATCCCACAACAGGGGACTCCTACGAGCAGTACTTC. Translating gives CASHPTTGDSYEQYF.

Regarding this clone: The sample contains more than one DNA sequence encoding this CDR3. The CDR3 sequence is CASSSGTGREKLFF. The CDR3 region has the DNA TGTGCCAGCAGTTCCGGGACAGGGCGGGAAAAACTGTTTTTT. V is TRBV2 and J is TRBJ1-4; 9 bases agree with TRBD1. With V trimmed by 5 bases and J by 8 bases, 6 bases remained unmatched. The CDR3 is 14 amino acids. The germline CDR1 and CDR2 sequences are SNHLY and FYNNEI.

V usage is TRBV30 and J usage is TRBJ1-1, with D perhaps matching TRBD1 (5 bases). V dropped 1 base and J dropped 4 bases, with 10 bases sitting between them. Germline-derived CDR1 and CDR2 are GTSNPN and SVGIG (reference sequence). The CDR3 is 13 amino acids. The CDR3 protein is CAWSDGRGTEAFF. The DNA for the CDR3 is TGTGCCTGGAGTGACGGGAGGGGCACTGAAGCTTTCTTT. The full variable domain, with the rest looked up from reference TRBV30 and TRBJ1-1, is SQTIHQWPATLVQPVGSPLSLECTVEGTSNPNLYWYRQAAGRGLQLLFYSVGIGQISSEVPQNLSASRPQDRQFILSSKKLLLSDSGFYLCAWSDGRGTEAFFGQGTRLTVV.

As to this clone: The junction departs from germline at one end; a sequencing error may be responsible. The V and J genes are TRBV29-1 and TRBJ2-1; 7 positions agree with TRBD2. The V gene's germline CDR1 is SQVTM and CDR2 ANQGSEA. The CDR3 runs to 19 residues. The CDR3 protein is CNVKSGLAVNLDKYNEQFF. In DNA form, the CDR3 reads TGCAACGTTAAATCCGGGCTAGCGGTTAACCTCGACAAGTACAATGAGCAGTTCTTC.

The gene calls are TRBV5-5 and TRBJ1-5; a possible D gene is TRBD1 (5 bases). The CDR3 extends over 15 amino acids. Germline CDR1 reads SGHKS; CDR2 reads YYEKEE (reference sequence). Trimming removed 1 base at V and 6 bases at J, with 14 bases between. The CDR3 reads CASSLSSGISQPQHF. CDR3 coding DNA: TGTGCCAGCAGCTTGTCATCAGGGATTAGTCAGCCCCAGCATTTT.